The clone carrying this TCR beta chain was observed a few times. Its antigen is as yet unknown. This record comes from a study of Graves' ophthalmopathy and Graves' hyperthyroidism. Overall study context: Hyperthyroidism was classified as stable if no ophthalmopathy occurred within 18 months of follow-up.

RNA served as the template for amplifying TCR beta CDR3 regions. First-round RT-PCR employed HTBI primers, with a second-round multiplex PCR after it. TCRdb recomputed calls from the multiplex PCR reads with MiXCR, one row per CDR3 protein. The table has 580,000 or so distinct CDR3 sequences, about two fifths seen once; the top ten hold approximately 4.1%. Study-level points and caveats: Both an approximately 68% sensitivity and a 72.22% specificity characterized the model's predictions of ophthalmopathy progression. Ophthalmopathy was separated from stable hyperthyroidism by a 13-signature model with 87.88% sensitivity and 75% to 83% specificity.

The sample consisted of peripheral blood or thyroid tissue (not recorded which). The receptor's source is an adult man with Graves' hyperthyroidism.

The CDR3 spells CASTQGEKLFF. The CDR3 DNA reads TGTGCCAGTACACAGGGTGAAAAACTGTTTTTT. V gene TRBV19 combines with J gene TRBJ1-4, with a weak D call TRBD1 (6 bases). In germline, CDR1 is LNHDA, CDR2 SQIVND (reference sequence). The V gene lost 7 bases and the J gene lost 7 bases, with 7 bases spanning the gap. CDR3 size: 11 residues.